Below, 12 T cell receptor beta chains from the same sample are listed, as sequenced in a study of T cell responses to AZD1222 COVID-19 vaccine. The table came from immunoSEQ multiplex PCR; TCRdb's copy has only in-frame clones and leaves some out. The table lists 150,000 to 180,000 clones, roughly nine tenths of them singletons. The sequences come from peripheral blood, collected on day 0 of MenACWY control vaccination. Receptors were obtained from an adult in good health.

The J gene is TRBJ2-5, the V gene TRBV30, with TRBD2 matching 8 bases. The V gene end was trimmed by 2 bases and the J gene end by 7 bases; junction bases not matched to a gene: 6. Germline lookup yields CDR1 GTSNPN and CDR2 SVGIG (reference sequence). CDR3 length equals 13 residues. The CDR3, as DNA: TGTGCCTGGAGTACCAGCGGGGGTTCGACCCAGTACTTC. Its protein product is CAWSTSGGSTQYF.

The chain employs TRBV18 and TRBJ2-7, with 8 bases lining up with TRBD2. There are 13 residues in the CDR3. V shed 0 bases, J shed 6 bases, and the junction held 1 base outside the gene matches. CDR1 and CDR2 from the germline V gene are KGHSH and LQKENI. The chain's CDR3 is CASSPPTSVEQYF. CDR3 sequence (DNA): TGTGCCAGCTCACCACCGACTAGCGTCGAGCAGTACTTC.

The genes are TRBV28 and TRBJ1-1; no firm D call. V dropped 5 bases and J dropped 6 bases, with 19 bases sitting between them. Germline CDR1 MDHEN, CDR2 SYDVKM. The CDR3 has 15 residues. The CDR3 reads CASSPPEVLRPEAFF. The CDR3 DNA reads as TGTGCCAGCAGTCCCCCTGAGGTTCTTCGACCTGAAGCTTTCTTT.

This clone was seen once. The chain employs TRBV19 and TRBJ1-1, with D unresolved. The CDR3 extends over 14 amino acids. Deletions cut 9 bases from V and 1 base from J, with 15 bases between. CDR1 is LNHDA, CDR2 SQIVND, per germline (reference sequence). CDR3 in DNA: TGTGCCAGCAGAATGCTTAGCGCGAACACTGAAGCTTTCTTT. Its protein product is CASRMLSANTEAFF.

CDR3 protein: CASSQVQNTGELFF. DNA of the CDR3: TGTGCCAGCAGCCAAGTGCAGAACACCGGGGAGCTGTTTTTT. This rearrangement joins TRBV14 to TRBJ2-2, with no clear D. With 1 base removed from V and 1 base from J, the gap between germline ends came to 4 bases. Germline CDR1 reads SGHDN; CDR2 reads FVKESK. The CDR3 contains 14 residues.

The chain has TRBV11-3 and TRBJ1-4; D ambiguous. Germline CDR1 is SGHNT and CDR2 is YENEEA. This CDR3 contains 16 residues. Trimming left V 4 bases short and J 4 bases short, with 16 bases between. The CDR3 spells CASSSGLRRDNEKLFF. CDR3 coding DNA: TGTGCCAGCAGCTCCGGACTTCGGCGGGATAATGAAAAACTGTTTTTT.

The rearrangement joins TRBV27 to TRBJ2-7, with D perhaps TRBD2 (6 bases). Trimming pared 6 bases from V and 4 bases from J, leaving 10 bases between. This CDR3 comprises 12 residues. CDR1 is MNHEY and CDR2 is SMNVEV in the germline V gene (reference sequence). The CDR3 reads CASSQRGYEQYF. The CDR3 DNA follows: TGTGCCAGCAGCCAACGGGGGTACGAGCAGTACTTC.

J is TRBJ2-5 and V is TRBV4-1, with 7 bases matching TRBD2. From germline, CDR1 is MGHRA and CDR2 YSYEKL. The CDR3 runs 15 residues. With 1 base clipped from V and 4 bases from J, the junction kept 6 bases outside the gene matches. The CDR3 is CASSQVPTSLETQYF. In DNA, the CDR3 is TGCGCCAGCAGCCAAGTCCCGACTAGCTTAGAGACCCAGTACTTC.

This clone was observed a handful of times. The chain is built from TRBV24-1 and TRBJ2-7; the D is unclear. The V gene lost 2 bases and the J gene lost 0 bases, with 13 bases spanning the gap. Germline CDR1 KGHDR, CDR2 SFDVKD. This CDR3 region has 16 residues. This CDR3 is CATSDSRKGYSYEQYF. CDR3 bases: TGTGCCACCAGTGATTCAAGAAAGGGTTACTCCTACGAGCAGTACTTC.

The chain is built from TRBV24-1 and TRBJ2-5; a weak D match, TRBD1 (6 bases). CDR3 length equals 15 residues. The germline V and J ends were trimmed by 0 bases and 5 bases, with 12 bases remaining between them. CDR1 and CDR2 (germline): KGHDR, SFDVKD. This CDR3 reads CATSDLPGDIETQYF. In DNA form, the CDR3 reads TGTGCCACCAGTGATTTGCCAGGGGATATTGAGACCCAGTACTTC.

V is TRBV7-9 and J is TRBJ1-2, with D possibly matching TRBD1 (6 bases). The CDR3 is 14 residues long. V shed 8 bases and J shed 8 bases, with 21 bases lying between them. Germline values: CDR1 SEHNR, CDR2 FQNEAQ (reference sequence). The CDR3 sequence: CASGGREGSKGYTF. The CDR3 region has the DNA TGTGCCAGCGGGGGCCGCGAGGGTTCGAAGGGCTACACCTTC.

This clone was detected only a few times. V usage is TRBV15 and J usage is TRBJ1-4; D uncertain. Trimming took off 3 bases at V and 3 bases at J, with 11 bases between the two ends. Germline V gene lookup returns CDR1 LNHNV and CDR2 YYDKDF (reference sequence). The CDR3 contains 15 residues. The CDR3 DNA is TGTGCCACCAGCAGCCTACAGAGCCCTAATGAAAAACTGTTTTTT. Protein: CATSSLQSPNEKLFF.